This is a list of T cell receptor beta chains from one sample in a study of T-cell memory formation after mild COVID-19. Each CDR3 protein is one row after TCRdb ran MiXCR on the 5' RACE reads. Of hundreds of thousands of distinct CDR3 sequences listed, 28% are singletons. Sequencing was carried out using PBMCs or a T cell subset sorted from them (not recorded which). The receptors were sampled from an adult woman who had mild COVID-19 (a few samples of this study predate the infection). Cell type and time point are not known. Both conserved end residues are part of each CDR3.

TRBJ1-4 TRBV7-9 CASSPVPHNEKLFF
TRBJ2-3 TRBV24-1 CATKASSTDTQYF
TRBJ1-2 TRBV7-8 CASSSNNYGYTF
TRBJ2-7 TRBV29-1 CSVHGVHSYEQYF
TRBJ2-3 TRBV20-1 CSAGTSGRADTQYF
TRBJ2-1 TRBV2 CASSDMGQGDEQFF
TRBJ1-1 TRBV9 CASSPGSGANTEAFF
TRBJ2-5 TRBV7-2 CASSSGQSQETQYF
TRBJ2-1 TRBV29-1 CSVEDVWKQFF
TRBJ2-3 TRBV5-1 CASSNPGLALYTDTQYF